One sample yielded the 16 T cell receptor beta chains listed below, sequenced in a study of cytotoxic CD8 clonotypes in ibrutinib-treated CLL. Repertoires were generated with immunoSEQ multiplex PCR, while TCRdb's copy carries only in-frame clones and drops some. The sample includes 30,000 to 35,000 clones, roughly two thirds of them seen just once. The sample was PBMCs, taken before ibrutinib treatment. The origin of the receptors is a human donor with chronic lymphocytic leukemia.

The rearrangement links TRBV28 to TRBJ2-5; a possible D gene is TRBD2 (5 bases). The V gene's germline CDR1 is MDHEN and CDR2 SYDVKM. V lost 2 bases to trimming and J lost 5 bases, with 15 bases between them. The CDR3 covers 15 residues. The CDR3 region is CASSLVSGSGETQYF. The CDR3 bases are TGTGCCAGCAGTTTAGTATCGGGGTCTGGGGAGACCCAGTACTTC.

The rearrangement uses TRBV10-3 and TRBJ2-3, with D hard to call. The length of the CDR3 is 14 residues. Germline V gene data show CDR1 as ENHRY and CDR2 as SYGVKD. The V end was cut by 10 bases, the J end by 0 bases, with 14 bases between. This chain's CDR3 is CATVGGASTDTQYF. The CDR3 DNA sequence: TGTGCCACCGTAGGCGGAGCTAGCACAGATACGCAGTATTTT.

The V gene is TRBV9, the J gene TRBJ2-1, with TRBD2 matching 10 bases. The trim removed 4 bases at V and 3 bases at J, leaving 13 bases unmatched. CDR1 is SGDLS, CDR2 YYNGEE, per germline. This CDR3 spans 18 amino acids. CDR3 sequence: CASSSRTSGPINYNEQFF. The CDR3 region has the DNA TGTGCCAGCAGCTCGCGGACTAGCGGCCCGATTAACTACAATGAGCAGTTCTTC.

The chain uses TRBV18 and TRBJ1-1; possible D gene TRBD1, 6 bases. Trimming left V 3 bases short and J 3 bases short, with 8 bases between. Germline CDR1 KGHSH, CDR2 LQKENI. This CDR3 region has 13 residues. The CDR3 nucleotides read TGTGCCAGCTCACCGAACAGGGACACTGAAGCTTTCTTT. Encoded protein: CASSPNRDTEAFF.

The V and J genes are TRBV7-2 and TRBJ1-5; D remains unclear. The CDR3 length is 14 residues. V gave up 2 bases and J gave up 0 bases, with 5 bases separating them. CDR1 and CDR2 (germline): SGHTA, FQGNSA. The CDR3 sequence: CASSLSHSNQPQHF. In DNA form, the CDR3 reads TGTGCCAGCAGCTTAAGCCATAGCAATCAGCCCCAGCATTTT.

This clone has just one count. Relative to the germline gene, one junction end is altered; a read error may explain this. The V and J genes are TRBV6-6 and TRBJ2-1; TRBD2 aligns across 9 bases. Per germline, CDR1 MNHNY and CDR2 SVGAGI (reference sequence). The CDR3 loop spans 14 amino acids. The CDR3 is CASSYSLMTSGPLF. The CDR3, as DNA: TGTGCCAGCAGTTACTCCCTGATGACTAGCGGTCCGCTCTTC.

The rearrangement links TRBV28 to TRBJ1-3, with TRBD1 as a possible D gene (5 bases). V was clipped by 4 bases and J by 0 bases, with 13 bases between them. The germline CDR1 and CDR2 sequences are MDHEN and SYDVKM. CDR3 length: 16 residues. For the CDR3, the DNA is TGTGCCAGCAGTTCCCGGGGGTCCTACTCTGGAAACACCATATATTTT. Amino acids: CASSSRGSYSGNTIYF.

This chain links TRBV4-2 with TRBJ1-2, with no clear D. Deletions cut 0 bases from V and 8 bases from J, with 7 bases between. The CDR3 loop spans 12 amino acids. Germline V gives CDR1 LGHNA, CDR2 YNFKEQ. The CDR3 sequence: CASSQDLGGYTF. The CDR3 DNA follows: TGTGCCAGCAGCCAAGATCTTGGGGGCTACACCTTC.

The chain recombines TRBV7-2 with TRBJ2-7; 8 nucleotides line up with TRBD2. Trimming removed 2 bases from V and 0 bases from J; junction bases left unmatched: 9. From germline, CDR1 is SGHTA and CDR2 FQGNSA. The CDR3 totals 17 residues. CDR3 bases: TGTGCCAGCAGCTTATTAGCGGGGCCCTTTTCCTCCTACGAGCAGTACTTC. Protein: CASSLLAGPFSSYEQYF.

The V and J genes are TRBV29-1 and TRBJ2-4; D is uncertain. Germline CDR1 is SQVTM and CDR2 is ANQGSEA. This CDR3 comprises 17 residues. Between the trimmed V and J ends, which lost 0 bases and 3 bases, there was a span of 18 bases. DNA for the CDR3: TGCAGCGTTGAAGATAGGCTTTCTCCCTTAGGCAAAAACATTCAGTACTTC. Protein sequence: CSVEDRLSPLGKNIQYF.

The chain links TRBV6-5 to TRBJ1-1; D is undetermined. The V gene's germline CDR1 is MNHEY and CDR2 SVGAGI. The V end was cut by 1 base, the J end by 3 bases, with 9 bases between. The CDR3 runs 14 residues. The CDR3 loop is CASSYFGRHTEAFF. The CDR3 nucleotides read TGTGCCAGCAGTTACTTCGGGAGGCACACTGAAGCTTTCTTT.

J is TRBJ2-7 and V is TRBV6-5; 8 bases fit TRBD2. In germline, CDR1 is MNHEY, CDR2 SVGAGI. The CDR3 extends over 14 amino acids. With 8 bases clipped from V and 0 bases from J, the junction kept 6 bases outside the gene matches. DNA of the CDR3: TGTGCCAGCGGTGGGCTAGCGGGCTCCTACGAGCAGTACTTC. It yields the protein CASGGLAGSYEQYF.

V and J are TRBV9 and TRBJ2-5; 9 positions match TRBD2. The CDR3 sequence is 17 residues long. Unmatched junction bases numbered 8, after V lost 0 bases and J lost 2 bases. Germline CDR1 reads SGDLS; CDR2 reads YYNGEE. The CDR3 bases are TGTGCCAGCAGCGTAGCAGGGGGGCTAGCGGGGCAAGAGACCCAGTACTTC. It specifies CASSVAGGLAGQETQYF.

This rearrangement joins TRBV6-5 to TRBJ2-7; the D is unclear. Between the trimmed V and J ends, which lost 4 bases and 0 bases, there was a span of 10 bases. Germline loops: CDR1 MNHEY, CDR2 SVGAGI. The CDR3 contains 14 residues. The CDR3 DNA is TGTGCCAGCAGTTCGAGTCTCATCTCCTACGAGCAGTACTTC. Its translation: CASSSSLISYEQYF.

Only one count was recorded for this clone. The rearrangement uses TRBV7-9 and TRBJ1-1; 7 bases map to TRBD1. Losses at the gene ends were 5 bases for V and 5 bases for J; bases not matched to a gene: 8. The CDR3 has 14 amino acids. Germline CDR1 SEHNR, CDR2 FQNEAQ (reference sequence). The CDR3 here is CASSPGQVVTEAFF. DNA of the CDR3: TGTGCCAGCAGCCCAGGACAGGTAGTGACTGAAGCTTTCTTT.

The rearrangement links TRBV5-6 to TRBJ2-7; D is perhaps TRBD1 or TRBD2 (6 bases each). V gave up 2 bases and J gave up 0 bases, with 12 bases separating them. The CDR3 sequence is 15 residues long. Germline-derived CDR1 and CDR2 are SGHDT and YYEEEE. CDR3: CASSLYGGTSYEQYF. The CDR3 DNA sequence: TGTGCCAGCAGCTTATACGGGGGCACCTCCTACGAGCAGTACTTC.